This entry lists 25 T cell receptor beta chains sequenced from one sample in a study of blood T cells in healthy people across ages. Combining a sample-barcoded 5' primer with a J-beta primer mix, a second PCR ran for roughly 7 to 11 cycles. TCRdb called the 5' RACE reads again in MiXCR, with one record for every CDR3 protein. The sample carries approximately 1.5 million distinct CDR3 sequences, approximately 43% recorded once. The sequenced material came from blood. These receptors were obtained from a woman aged 18 to 35 in good health.

This clonotype was counted only a few times. CDR3: CASSLAAIRTEQYF. CDR3 nucleotides: TGTGCCAGCAGCTTAGCTGCTATCCGCACCGAGCAGTACTTC. V is TRBV7-9 and J is TRBJ2-7; D remains ambiguous. Germline CDR1 reads SEHNR; CDR2 reads FQNEAQ (reference sequence). Trimming left V 0 bases short and J 6 bases short, with 12 bases between. This CDR3 has 14 amino acids. The entire variable domain, with the rest obtained from reference TRBV7-9 and TRBJ2-7, is as follows: DTGVSQNPRHKITKRGQNVTFRCDPISEHNRLYWYRQTLGQGPEFLTYFQNEAQLEKSRLLSDRFSAERPKGSFSTLEIQRTEQGDSAMYLCASSLAAIRTEQYFGPGTRLTVT.

This chain joins TRBV3-1 and TRBJ2-4, with 9 bases aligning to TRBD2. The CDR3 loop spans 14 amino acids. Germline lookup yields CDR1 LGHDT and CDR2 YNNKEL (reference sequence). The junction had 4 bases not matched to a gene; V was cut back by 4 bases and J by 6 bases. As DNA, the CDR3 is TGTGCCAGCAGCCCGGGACTAGCATTAAACATTCAGTACTTC. It is translated as CASSPGLALNIQYF.

The chain links TRBV6-2 or TRBV6-3 to TRBJ1-2; 9 bases agree with TRBD1. This CDR3 is 14 amino acids long. The V and J ends lost 7 bases and 3 bases, in that order; junction bases with no gene match: 6. Germline V gene data show CDR1 as MNHEY and CDR2 as SVGEGT. Here the CDR3 DNA reads TGTGCCAGCATCACAGGGGGCGCCGACTATGGCTACACCTTC. It specifies CASITGGADYGYTF.

This clonotype was observed a few times. The chain combines TRBV5-1 with TRBJ2-3; tentative D call: TRBD2 (5 bases). This CDR3 region has 15 residues. Trimming cost V 1 base and J 4 bases, with 13 bases left between them. Looked up from germline, CDR1 is SGHRS and CDR2 is YFSETQ. The CDR3 DNA follows: TGCGCCAGCAGCTTGACTAGAACGCCCCCAGATACGCAGTATTTT. Its protein is CASSLTRTPPDTQYF.

The genes are TRBV2 and TRBJ1-5; the D gene is possibly TRBD1 (5 bases). V lost 7 bases and J lost 5, with 18 bases in between. The CDR3 covers 15 residues. Germline V gene sequence: CDR1 SNHLY, CDR2 FYNNEI. CDR3 in DNA: TGTGCCAGCACCCGAGTGATGGGAGGGGATCAGCCCCAGCATTTT. It specifies CASTRVMGGDQPQHF. The full variable domain, rest sourced from reference TRBV2 and TRBJ1-5, is EPEVTQTPSHQVTQMGQEVILRCVPISNHLYFYWYRQILGQKVEFLVSFYNNEISEKSEIFDDQFSVERPDGSNFTLKIRSTKLEDSAMYFCASTRVMGGDQPQHFGDGTRLSIL.

The genes are TRBV7-8 and TRBJ1-2; D gene ambiguous. This CDR3 region has 11 residues. The germline V gene encodes CDR1 SGHVS and CDR2 FQNEAQ. The ends were cut back, 3 bases at V and 8 bases at J, with 7 bases in the middle. The CDR3 DNA reads as TGTGCCAGCAGCTTTCTATTCGGCTACACCTTC. This codes for CASSFLFGYTF.

The chain links TRBV28 to TRBJ1-5; 9 nucleotides match TRBD1. V gave up 6 bases and J gave up 3 bases; unmatched junction bases: 12. CDR1 and CDR2 (germline): MDHEN, SYDVKM. CDR3 length equals 17 residues. CDR3 loop: CASSRSTGTGNNQPQHF. CDR3 nucleotide sequence: TGTGCCAGCAGCCGCTCCACCGGGACAGGGAACAATCAGCCCCAGCATTTT.

The V and J genes are TRBV5-1 and TRBJ2-1; D is unresolved. V was shortened by 2 bases and J by 4 bases, with 16 bases between the two germline ends. This CDR3 comprises 16 residues. Per the germline V gene, CDR1 is SGHRS and CDR2 is YFSETQ. CDR3 in amino acids: CASSFLPGLTYNEQFF. The CDR3 region has the DNA TGCGCCAGCAGCTTCCTCCCAGGATTAACTTACAATGAGCAGTTCTTC.

There are a few counts of this clonotype. The V and J genes are TRBV28 and TRBJ2-7, with 7 bases aligning to TRBD1. From germline, CDR1 is MDHEN and CDR2 SYDVKM. V was pared by 1 base and J by 2 bases, with 11 bases of the junction left unmatched. CDR3 length: 17 residues. The CDR3 bases are TGTGCCAGCAGTTTATATGCTTTTCGGGACAGAACCTACGAGCAGTACTTC. Translating it yields CASSLYAFRDRTYEQYF.

This sequence joins TRBV9 and TRBJ2-7, with D unresolved. Between the trimmed V and J ends, which lost 9 bases and 7 bases, there was a span of 20 bases. The CDR3 runs 13 residues. Germline CDR1 SGDLS, CDR2 YYNGEE. As DNA, the CDR3 is TGTGCCAACCCACTCTGCTCCTACAATGAGCAGTACTTC. Protein: CANPLCSYNEQYF.

This clonotype has only a few counts. This chain links TRBV12-3 or TRBV12-4 with TRBJ2-1; 11 bases align to TRBD2. The length of the CDR3 is 14 residues. J was trimmed by 9 bases and V by 5 bases; bases with no gene match: 6. CDR3 residues: CASSISGGAFEQFF. In DNA, the CDR3 is TGTGCCAGCAGTATTAGCGGGGGGGCCTTTGAGCAGTTCTTC.

The J gene is TRBJ1-3, the V gene TRBV20-1; D may be TRBD1 (6 bases). From germline, CDR1 is DFQATT and CDR2 SNEGSKA (reference sequence). The V gene lost 1 base and the J gene lost 6 bases, with 13 bases spanning the gap. CDR3 length: 14 amino acids. The CDR3 region is CSARVAGAVNTIYF. The CDR3 bases are TGCAGTGCTAGAGTGGCGGGGGCGGTAAACACCATATATTTT.

This clonotype was counted once. V gene TRBV29-1 combines with J gene TRBJ2-1; the match to TRBD1 covers 9 bases. This CDR3 spans 15 amino acids. The V gene end was trimmed by 8 bases and the J gene end by 6 bases; junction bases not matched to a gene: 14. Germline values: CDR1 SQVTM, CDR2 ANQGSEA. The CDR3 loop reads CSTLGSGQGGNEQFF. The CDR3 coding sequence is TGCAGCACGTTGGGGTCGGGACAGGGTGGCAATGAGCAGTTCTTC.

This clonotype was counted only a few times. The CDR3 loop reads CASSLELAKNIQYF. As DNA, the CDR3 is TGTGCCAGCAGTTTAGAGCTAGCCAAAAACATTCAGTACTTC. This chain joins TRBV12-3 or TRBV12-4 and TRBJ2-4; D call uncertain. The CDR3 consists of 14 residues. Trimming removed 1 base at V and 0 bases at J, with 4 bases between.

The sample holds a few counts of this clonotype. The chain links TRBV12-3 or TRBV12-4 to TRBJ1-5; possibly TRBD1 for D (5 bases). V was clipped by 8 bases and J by 4 bases, with 15 bases between them. The CDR3 is 14 residues long. This CDR3 reads CASGLGGGNQPQHF. In DNA, the CDR3 is TGTGCCAGCGGACTGGGTGGGGGAAATCAGCCCCAGCATTTT.

The chain has TRBV20-1 and TRBJ2-7, with TRBD2 matching over 7 bases. This CDR3 region has 14 residues. Germline trimming cut 5 bases from V and 7 bases from J; bases unmatched to any gene: 14. Germline-derived CDR1 and CDR2 are DFQATT and SNEGSKA (reference sequence). This chain's CDR3 is CSADGEGLHNEQYF. CDR3 in DNA: TGCAGTGCTGATGGGGAGGGCTTACACAATGAGCAGTACTTC.

This clonotype turned up a few times. V usage is TRBV11-2 and J usage is TRBJ2-1; D could derive from TRBD1 or TRBD2 (7 bases each). CDR3 length: 16 residues. Germline V gene data show CDR1 as SGHAT and CDR2 as FQNNGV. Trimming removed 6 bases at V and 3 bases at J, with 18 bases between. The DNA of the CDR3 is TGTGCCAGCAGTTCTTTCAGGGGGGGGCTCTACAATGAGCAGTTCTTC. It translates to CASSSFRGGLYNEQFF.

V usage is TRBV20-1 and J usage is TRBJ2-1; D gene unclear. TRBJ2-7 explains the end of the DNA better; the J call may be wrong. The CDR3 is 14 residues long. Germline loops: CDR1 DFQATT, CDR2 SNEGSKA (reference sequence). CDR3 nucleotides: TGCAGTGCTAGAGAGGGCAGCTCCTACAATGAGCAGTACTTC. Translation gives CSAREGSSYNEQYF.

V usage is TRBV12-3 or TRBV12-4 and J usage is TRBJ2-7; 12 bases agree with TRBD1. CDR3 length equals 14 residues. With 6 bases clipped from V and 5 bases from J, the junction kept 5 bases outside the gene matches. Here the CDR3 DNA reads TGTGCCAGCAGATCCGGGACAGGGGGCGACGAGCAGTACTTC. Amino acids: CASRSGTGGDEQYF.

In its sample, this clonotype was seen a few times. This chain joins TRBV6-5 and TRBJ1-1, with a tentative D call TRBD1 (5 bases). The V end was cut by 4 bases, the J end by 4 bases, with 16 bases between. Germline CDR1 reads MNHEY; CDR2 reads SVGAGI. The CDR3 length is 15 residues. The CDR3 loop is CASSFIIEGATEAFF. CDR3 DNA sequence: TGTGCCAGCAGTTTCATTATAGAAGGGGCCACTGAAGCTTTCTTT.

This clonotype was seen a few times. The chain has TRBV25-1 and TRBJ2-3; 9 bases map to TRBD2. The ends lost 7 bases at V and 0 bases at J; junction bases unmatched: 8. The CDR3 is 16 residues long. Germline V CDR1 and CDR2: MGHDK, SYGVNS. The CDR3 loop reads CASKGSGGASTDTQYF. The DNA for the CDR3 is TGTGCCAGCAAAGGTAGCGGGGGCGCTAGCACAGATACGCAGTATTTT.

This clonotype was counted a few times. The CDR3 sequence: CASSPQTGGINQPQHF. In nucleotides, the CDR3 is TGTGCCAGCAGCCCGCAGACAGGGGGCATCAATCAGCCCCAGCATTTT. This chain links TRBV6-2 or TRBV6-3 with TRBJ1-5; TRBD1 matches 10 bases. Germline V lookup: CDR1 MNHEY, CDR2 SVGEGT. V lost 6 bases, J lost 3 bases, and 8 bases stayed unmatched. The CDR3 is made up of 16 amino acids.

This clonotype was counted between two and nine times. The V and J genes are TRBV29-1 and TRBJ2-5; D possibly corresponds to TRBD2 (5 bases). The CDR3 spans 13 residues. Germline V gives CDR1 SQVTM, CDR2 ANQGSEA. The V end was cut by 4 bases, the J end by 2 bases, with 11 bases between. CDR3 nucleotide sequence: TGCAGCGTTGGACAACGACTACAAGAGACCCAGTACTTC. As protein: CSVGQRLQETQYF.

This chain joins TRBV29-1 and TRBJ2-1, with 7 bases fitting TRBD1. The CDR3 length is 14 residues. Germline assignment: CDR1 SQVTM and CDR2 ANQGSEA. Germline trimming cut 6 bases from V and 0 bases from J; bases unmatched to any gene: 5. This chain's CDR3 is CSVHRGLSYNEQFF. The CDR3, as DNA: TGCAGCGTGCACAGGGGCCTCTCCTACAATGAGCAGTTCTTC.

CDR3 coding DNA: TGTGCCAGCAGCCTGGGACAGGCTGTGAACACTGAAGCTTTCTTT. It encodes CASSLGQAVNTEAFF. This rearrangement joins TRBV5-6 to TRBJ1-1; TRBD1 agrees at 8 bases. The CDR3 contains 15 residues. The germline V gene encodes CDR1 SGHDT and CDR2 YYEEEE. The ends lost 4 bases at V and 0 bases at J; junction bases unmatched: 5.